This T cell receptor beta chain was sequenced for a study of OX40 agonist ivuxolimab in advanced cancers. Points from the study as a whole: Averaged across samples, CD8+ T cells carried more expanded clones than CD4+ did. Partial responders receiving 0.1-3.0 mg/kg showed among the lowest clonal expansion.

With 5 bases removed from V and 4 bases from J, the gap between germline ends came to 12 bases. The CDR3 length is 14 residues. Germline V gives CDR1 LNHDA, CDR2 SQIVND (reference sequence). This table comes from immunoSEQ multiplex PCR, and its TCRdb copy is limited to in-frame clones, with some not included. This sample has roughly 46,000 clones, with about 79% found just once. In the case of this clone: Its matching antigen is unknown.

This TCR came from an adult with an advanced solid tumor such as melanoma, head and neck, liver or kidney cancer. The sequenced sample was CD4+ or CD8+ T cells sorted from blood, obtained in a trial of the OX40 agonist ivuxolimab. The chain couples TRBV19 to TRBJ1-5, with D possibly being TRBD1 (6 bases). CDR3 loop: CASSPQQGNQPQHF. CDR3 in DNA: TGTGCCAGTAGTCCTCAACAGGGAAATCAGCCCCAGCATTTT.